This T cell receptor beta chain was profiled in a study of T cell responses to AZD1222 COVID-19 vaccine. About this clone: Its cognate antigen is unknown.

General study results and limits: Nearly half of spike-specific TCRs reportedly go after variant regions that carry no mutations. The sample set comprised mostly white British donors with more females, and clonal diversity was possibly underestimated. The number of AZD1222 recipients seropositive at baseline was only five or six.

Some clones are missing from TCRdb's copy, which holds only in-frame ones; the method was immunoSEQ multiplex PCR. The data contain 130,000 or so clones, around 89% of them seen just once; the ten biggest clones take up around 10%. Sample: peripheral blood, taken on day 0 of MenACWY control vaccination. This clonotype was obtained from an adult in good health.

The CDR3 here is CASMVMDETEAFF. The CDR3 nucleotides are TGTGCCAGCATGGTCATGGATGAAACTGAAGCTTTCTTT. The chain uses TRBV12-3 or TRBV12-4 and TRBJ1-1; no firm D call. There are 13 residues in the CDR3. V lost 7 bases to trimming and J lost 5 bases, with 14 bases between them.